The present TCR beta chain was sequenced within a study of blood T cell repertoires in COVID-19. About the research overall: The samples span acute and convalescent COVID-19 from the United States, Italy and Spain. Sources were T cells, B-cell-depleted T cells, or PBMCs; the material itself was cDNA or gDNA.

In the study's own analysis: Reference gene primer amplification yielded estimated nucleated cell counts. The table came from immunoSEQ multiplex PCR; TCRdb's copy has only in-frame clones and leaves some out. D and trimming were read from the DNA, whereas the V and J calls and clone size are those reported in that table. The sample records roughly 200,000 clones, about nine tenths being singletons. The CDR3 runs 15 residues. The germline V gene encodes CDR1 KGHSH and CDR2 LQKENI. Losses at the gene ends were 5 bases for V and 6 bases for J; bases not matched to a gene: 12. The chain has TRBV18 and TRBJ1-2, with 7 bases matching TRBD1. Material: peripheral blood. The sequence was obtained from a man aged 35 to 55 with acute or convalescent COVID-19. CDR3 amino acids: CASSEYRDSPHGYTF. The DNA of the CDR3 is TGTGCCAGCTCAGAATACCGGGACAGCCCCCATGGCTACACCTTC. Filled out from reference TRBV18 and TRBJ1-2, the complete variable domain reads NAGVMQNPRHLVRRRGQEARLRCSPMKGHSHVYWYRQLPEEGLKFMVYLQKENIIDESGMPKERFSAEFPKEGPSILRIQQVVRGDSAAYFCASSEYRDSPHGYTFGSGTRLTVV.